The 4 T cell receptor beta chains reported below all come from one sample, sequenced in a study of T cells in Graves' hyperthyroidism and ophthalmopathy. Authors of the study amplified TCR beta CDR3 regions from RNA transcripts. The HTBI primer set drove a first-round RT-PCR of the TCR CDR3. MiXCR, applied by TCRdb to the multiplex PCR reads, yields one record per CDR3 protein. The sample includes fewer than 700,000 distinct CDR3 sequences, 16% of them seen just once. The material sequenced was blood. The receptors shown here come from a woman aged 25 to 39 with Graves' hyperthyroidism.

The sample holds a few counts of this clonotype. This chain uses TRBV6-2 or TRBV6-3 with TRBJ1-1; D unclear. The germline V gene has CDR1 MNHEY and CDR2 SVGEGT. The CDR3 runs to 15 residues. V was shortened by 0 bases and J by 3 bases, with 11 bases between the two germline ends. The CDR3 region is CASSYSGVSYTEAFF. The DNA for the CDR3 is TGTGCCAGCAGTTACTCCGGGGTTTCGTACACTGAAGCTTTCTTT.

This chain connects TRBV5-1 to TRBJ1-4, with D perhaps matching TRBD1 (6 bases). This CDR3 is built from 14 residues. Germline CDR1 and CDR2: SGHRS and YFSETQ. With 4 bases removed from V and 7 bases from J, the gap between germline ends came to 14 bases. CDR3 nucleotide sequence: TGCGCCAGCAGCCCTTCAACAGGGCGTGAAAAACTGTTTTTT. It codes for CASSPSTGREKLFF.

This clonotype has a count of ten or more. The V call is TRBV30, the J call TRBJ2-1; D remains ambiguous. Germline-derived CDR1 and CDR2 are GTSNPN and SVGIG (reference sequence). V shed 0 bases and J shed 7 bases, with 4 bases lying between them. CDR3 size: 11 residues. The CDR3 region is CAWSVLNEQFF. As DNA, the CDR3 is TGTGCCTGGAGTGTACTGAATGAGCAGTTCTTC.

The chain carries TRBV7-9 and TRBJ2-3; 9 bases match TRBD2. CDR1 and CDR2 (germline): SEHNR, FQNEAQ (reference sequence). This CDR3 has 18 residues. The V segment lost 7 bases and the J segment 6 bases; nucleotides outside the gene matches: 20. The CDR3 DNA reads as TGTGCCAGCATCTTCCCCCTTTCTAGCGGGACGTACGTGGATACGCAGTATTTT. Residues: CASIFPLSSGTYVDTQYF.